This paragraph reports one T cell receptor beta chain. The sample comes from a study of cytomegalovirus exposure and HLA in healthy donors. This CDR3 comprises 15 residues. With V trimmed by 3 bases and J by 2 bases, 6 bases remained unmatched. Germline-derived CDR1 and CDR2 are SNHLY and FYNNEI. Sequencing used immunoSEQ multiplex PCR; TCRdb keeps in-frame clones, though not all of them. In the table there are 65,000 to 90,000 clones, about 90% of which are singletons. The rearrangement links TRBV2 to TRBJ2-5; TRBD1 agrees at 7 bases. Sequencing was carried out using PBMCs. The receptor comes from a young woman in good health and CMV-seropositive. The CDR3, as DNA: TGTGCCAGCAGTGACCGACAGGGCTTTCAAGAGACCCAGTACTTC. Translation: CASSDRQGFQETQYF.